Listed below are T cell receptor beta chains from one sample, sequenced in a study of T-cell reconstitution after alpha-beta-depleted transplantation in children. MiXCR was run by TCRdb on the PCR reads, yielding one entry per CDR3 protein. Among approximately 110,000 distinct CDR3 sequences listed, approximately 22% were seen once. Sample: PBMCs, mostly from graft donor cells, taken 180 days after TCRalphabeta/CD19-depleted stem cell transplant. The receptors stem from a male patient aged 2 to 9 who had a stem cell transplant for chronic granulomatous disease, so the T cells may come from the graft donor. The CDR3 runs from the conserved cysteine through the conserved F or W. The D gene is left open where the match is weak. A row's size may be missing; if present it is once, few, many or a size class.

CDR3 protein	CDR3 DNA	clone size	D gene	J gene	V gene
CSANPTDRGGYEQYF	TGCAGTGCTAACCCGACCGACAGGGGGGGCTACGAGCAGTACTTC	many	TRBD1	TRBJ2-7	TRBV20-1
CSAGRGKNIQYF	TGCAGTGCAGGGCGGGGCAAAAACATTCAGTACTTC	few	NA	TRBJ2-4	TRBV20-1
CSVAQGGTGELFF	TGCAGCGTTGCACAGGGGGGAACCGGGGAGCTGTTTTTT	few	TRBD1	TRBJ2-2	TRBV29-1
CASSQGNRVHYGYTF	TGCGCCAGCAGCCAGGGAAACAGGGTACACTATGGCTACACCTTC	NA	NA	TRBJ1-2	TRBV4-3
CSARVIADNTGELFF	TGCAGTGCTAGGGTAATAGCGGATAACACCGGGGAGCTGTTTTTT	NA	NA	TRBJ2-2	TRBV20-1
CATSEAGDADTQYF	TGTGCCACCAGTGAAGCGGGAGACGCAGATACGCAGTATTTT	many	TRBD2	TRBJ2-3	TRBV24-1
CASSPLGDDRGGKYEQYF	TGTGCCAGCAGCCCCTTGGGCGATGACAGGGGAGGAAAGTACGAGCAGTACTTC	NA	TRBD1	TRBJ2-7	TRBV12-3/TRBV12-4
CSAQTGGGPAQHF	TGCAGTGCGCAGACAGGGGGTGGCCCAGCCCAGCATTTT	many	TRBD1	TRBJ1-5	TRBV20-1
CSALTGFNEKLFF	TGCAGTGCCCTGACAGGATTTAATGAAAAACTGTTTTTT	few	NA	TRBJ1-4	TRBV20-1
CASSYTLAGVSTDTQYF	TGTGCCAGCAGCTATACTCTAGCGGGGGTGTCCACAGATACGCAGTATTTT	few	TRBD2	TRBJ2-3	TRBV6-5
CASSLLGVETQYF	TGCGCCAGCAGCTTGCTGGGGGTGGAGACCCAGTACTTC	NA	NA	TRBJ2-5	TRBV5-1
CASSPNWNEQYF	TGTGCCAGCTCACCAAATTGGAACGAGCAGTACTTC	NA	NA	TRBJ2-7	TRBV18
CASSVSGGQETQYF	TGTGCCAGCAGTGTTTCCGGGGGGCAAGAGACCCAGTACTTC	NA	TRBD2	TRBJ2-5	TRBV6-1
CASSQRDRYEQYF	TGTGCCAGCAGTCAGCGGGACAGGTACGAGCAGTACTTC	NA	NA	TRBJ2-7	TRBV12-3/TRBV12-4
CSAAGPNQPQHF	TGCAGCGCGGCCGGGCCAAATCAGCCCCAGCATTTT	few	NA	TRBJ1-5	TRBV29-1
CASSPNMNTEAFF	TGTGCCAGTAGTCCCAACATGAACACTGAAGCTTTCTTT	many	NA	TRBJ1-1	TRBV19
CASSLVRGRNEQFF	TGTGCCAGCAGCTTAGTACGGGGGAGAAATGAGCAGTTCTTC	NA	NA	TRBJ2-1	TRBV7-2
CASSLDLEGEAFF	TGTGCCAGCAGTCTGGACCTAGAAGGTGAAGCTTTCTTT	many	NA	TRBJ1-1	TRBV12-3/TRBV12-4
CASSDPGAWAYADTQYF	TGTGCCAGCAGTGATCCCGGGGCATGGGCTTACGCAGATACGCAGTATTTT	NA	NA	TRBJ2-3	TRBV25-1
CASTEGVSSTDTQYF	TGTGCCAGCACCGAAGGCGTTTCTAGCACAGATACGCAGTATTTT	few	NA	TRBJ2-3	TRBV7-2
CASSYRAGATETQYF	TGTGCCAGCAGTTATCGCGCGGGAGCTACGGAGACCCAGTACTTC	NA	TRBD2	TRBJ2-5	TRBV12-3/TRBV12-4
CASSLREETQYF	TGCGCCAGCAGCTTACGGGAAGAGACCCAGTACTTC	few	NA	TRBJ2-5	TRBV5-1
CASSQESVAGGGGQYF	TGCGCCAGCAGCCAAGAATCGGTAGCGGGAGGTGGGGGCCAGTACTTC	few	TRBD2	TRBJ2-5	TRBV4-3
CSARDRRGYGYTF	TGCAGTGCTAGAGATCGACGGGGCTATGGCTACACCTTC	many	NA	TRBJ1-2	TRBV20-1
CSARGDREYHEQYF	TGCAGTGCTAGAGGAGACAGGGAATACCACGAGCAGTACTTC	few	TRBD1	TRBJ2-7	TRBV20-1
CSVEHGRGAEQFF	TGCAGCGTTGAACACGGGAGGGGCGCTGAGCAGTTCTTC	many	TRBD2	TRBJ2-1	TRBV29-1
CASRGRQGRNGYTF	TGTGCCAGCAGAGGACGACAGGGCCGGAATGGCTACACCTTC	few	TRBD1	TRBJ1-2	TRBV27
CASRWGEVTDTQYF	TGTGCCAGCCGGTGGGGGGAGGTCACAGATACGCAGTATTTT	NA	NA	TRBJ2-3	TRBV7-9
CASRTGYSTGELFF	TGTGCCAGCCGGACGGGATACAGCACCGGGGAGCTGTTTTTT	many	NA	TRBJ2-2	TRBV6-2/TRBV6-3
CASSLGLAGGTNEQFF	TGTGCCAGCAGCTTGGGACTAGCGGGAGGGACCAATGAGCAGTTCTTC	NA	TRBD2	TRBJ2-1	TRBV11-2
CASSQEGGMLSTDTQYF	TGTGCCAGCAGCCAAGAAGGCGGGATGCTTAGCACAGATACGCAGTATTTT	many	NA	TRBJ2-3	TRBV4-2
CATSRDFVGRGKDTEAFF	TGTGCCACCAGCAGAGATTTTGTTGGTAGGGGGAAGGACACTGAAGCTTTCTTT	NA	NA	TRBJ1-1	TRBV15
CASSPIAGAQFF	TGCGCCAGCAGCCCTATAGCGGGAGCGCAGTTCTTC	many	TRBD2	TRBJ2-1	TRBV4-1
CASSIGTAGNTIYF	TGTGCCAGTAGTATAGGAACAGCTGGAAACACCATATATTTT	many	NA	TRBJ1-3	TRBV19
CSARDLVPEGPQPVDEQFF	TGCAGTGCTAGAGATCTAGTTCCGGAGGGACCCCAGCCGGTGGATGAGCAGTTCTTC	NA	NA	TRBJ2-1	TRBV20-1
CASSSGLAGGAYEQYF	TGTGCCAGCAGCTCAGGACTAGCGGGGGGTGCCTACGAGCAGTACTTC	NA	TRBD2	TRBJ2-7	TRBV7-8
CSANEDYPYEQYF	TGCAGTGCAAACGAGGACTACCCCTACGAGCAGTACTTC	NA	NA	TRBJ2-7	TRBV20-1
CSVLLARRGELFF	TGCAGTGTTCTCCTAGCTCGGCGCGGGGAGCTGTTTTTT	many	NA	TRBJ2-2	TRBV20-1
CSAPPLGQALNEQFF	TGCAGTGCCCCCCCCCTGGGACAGGCCCTCAATGAGCAGTTCTTC	NA	TRBD1	TRBJ2-1	TRBV20-1
CASSLGSSGGSDTQYF	TGTGCCAGCAGCTTAGGGTCTAGCGGGGGGTCAGATACGCAGTATTTT	few	TRBD2	TRBJ2-3	TRBV7-2
CAISDGGAQIITF	TGTGCCATCAGTGATGGGGGGGCTCAGATTATCACCTTC	few	NA	TRBJ1-2	TRBV10-3
CASSFNWEQETQYF	TGTGCCAGCAGTTTTAACTGGGAACAAGAGACCCAGTACTTC	NA	NA	TRBJ2-5	TRBV12-3/TRBV12-4
CASSQGSSTDTQYF	TGCGCCAGCAGCCAGGGAAGTTCCACAGATACGCAGTATTTT	NA	NA	TRBJ2-3	TRBV4-3
CSVVLVAPYNEQFF	TGCAGCGTTGTTCTGGTAGCGCCATACAATGAGCAGTTCTTC	many	NA	TRBJ2-1	TRBV29-1